The clone carrying this T cell receptor beta chain was seen a handful of times. Its antigen is unknown. The data were obtained in a study of T cell repertoires in cytomegalovirus infection. In the study overall: Public signatures in TCR beta pointed to CMV infection and matching HLA type. General study results and limits: CMV carriers having the relevant HLA were flagged by cumulative public TCR beta family frequency. There were HLA-C-restricted CMV-specific TCR beta clonotypes dominating the ex vivo response.

TCRdb analysed the reads with MiXCR anew, one entry per CDR3 protein. The sample carries a few hundred thousand distinct CDR3 sequences, 26% recorded once. The V and J ends lost 3 bases and 4 bases respectively, with 7 bases between them. Germline CDR1 and CDR2: LNHDA and SQIVND (reference sequence). The CDR3 is 14 residues long. The sequenced sample was PBMCs. This chain links TRBV19 with TRBJ2-6; D possibly corresponds to TRBD1 (6 bases). This TCR was recovered from a human donor in good health (CMV status not recorded). Some clones in this sample may be carry-over from other donors' samples. The CDR3 region is CASSMDRGANVLTF. The CDR3 DNA reads as TGTGCCAGTAGTATGGACAGAGGGGCCAACGTCCTGACTTTC.